The 18 T cell receptor beta chains reported below all come from one sample, sequenced in a study of T cells in Graves' hyperthyroidism and ophthalmopathy. Regions amplified from RNA transcripts were the TCR beta CDR3 regions. The HTBI primer set drove a first-round RT-PCR of the TCR CDR3. TCRdb passed the multiplex PCR reads through MiXCR, listing each CDR3 protein once. The sample yields hundreds of thousands of distinct CDR3 sequences, 45% seen once. Specimen: peripheral blood or thyroid tissue (not recorded which). These receptor sequences come from an adult man with Graves' disease, either hyperthyroidism or ophthalmopathy (not recorded which).

This rearrangement joins TRBV7-2 to TRBJ2-7; 12 bases fit TRBD2. CDR1 and CDR2 from the germline V gene are SGHTA and FQGNSA. Trimming cost V 3 bases and J 1 base; bases outside gene matches: 13. This CDR3 contains 19 residues. The CDR3 loop is CASSFWGRAGLAGSYEQYF. For the CDR3, the DNA is TGTGCCAGCAGCTTCTGGGGAAGGGCTGGACTAGCGGGATCCTACGAGCAGTACTTC.

This clonotype has only a few counts. This sequence joins TRBV5-1 and TRBJ2-2, with D tentatively TRBD2 (6 bases). Germline CDR1 SGHRS, CDR2 YFSETQ. The CDR3 has 16 residues. The V and J ends lost 0 bases and 7 bases respectively, with 16 bases between them. The CDR3 loop reads CASSLDGLLDSGELFF. In DNA form, the CDR3 reads TGCGCCAGCAGCTTGGACGGACTATTAGACAGCGGGGAGCTGTTTTTT.

This clonotype has a handful of counts. The gene calls are TRBV12-3 or TRBV12-4 and TRBJ2-5, with D unresolved. Trimming removed 6 bases from V and 1 base from J, with 9 bases in between. The CDR3 runs 13 residues. The CDR3 coding sequence is TGTGCCAGCAGCCGGCCCAGCCAAGAGACCCAGTACTTC. Amino acids: CASSRPSQETQYF.

With regard to this clonotype: This sequence may be a read error, since a much larger clone differs from it by one base. The rearrangement joins TRBV29-1 to TRBJ1-2; D unclear. The CDR3 sequence is 14 residues long. Germline assignment: CDR1 SQVTM and CDR2 ANQGSEA. This chain's CDR3 is CSIEDLEGSFGYTF. The CDR3 DNA reads TGCAGCATTGAAGATCTCGAGGGAAGCTTTGGCTACACCTTC. Full variable domain (remainder filled in from reference TRBV29-1 and TRBJ1-2): SAVISQKPSRDICQRGTSLTIQCQVDSQVTMMFWYRQQPGQSLTLIATANQGSEATYESGFVIDKFPISRPNLTFSTLTVSNMSPEDSSIYLCSIEDLEGSFGYTFGSGTRLTVV.

This chain connects TRBV10-2 to TRBJ1-2; possible D gene TRBD1, 6 bases. V was trimmed by 4 bases and J by 0 bases, leaving 15 bases between them. The CDR3 totals 16 residues. The V gene's germline CDR1 is WSHSY and CDR2 SAAADI. The CDR3 protein is CASSAIRQAANYGYTF. Written as DNA, the CDR3 is TGCGCCAGCAGTGCTATTAGACAGGCAGCTAACTATGGCTACACCTTC.

The chain carries TRBV4-3 and TRBJ1-4; D gene unclear. Deletions cut 0 bases from V and 0 bases from J, with 11 bases between. The CDR3 runs 17 residues. The germline gives CDR1 LGHNA, CDR2 YSLEER. The DNA for the CDR3 is TGCGCCAGCAGCCAAGAGGGCCTACTTGCAACTAATGAAAAACTGTTTTTT. Its translation is CASSQEGLLATNEKLFF.

The gene calls are TRBV10-3 and TRBJ1-5; D gene unclear. V shed 3 bases and J shed 7 bases, with 19 bases lying between them. This CDR3 is 16 amino acids long. Germline V CDR1 and CDR2: ENHRY, SYGVKD. The CDR3 spells CAISDVGSGIVQPQHF. The CDR3 DNA reads as TGTGCCATCAGTGATGTTGGGTCGGGGATAGTCCAGCCCCAGCATTTT.

This clonotype was observed a single time. This chain connects TRBV7-9 to TRBJ1-2; 7 bases map to TRBD1. V was pared by 6 bases and J by 3 bases, with 7 bases of the junction left unmatched. CDR3 length: 14 residues. Germline values: CDR1 SEHNR, CDR2 FQNEAQ (reference sequence). The DNA of the CDR3 is TGTGCCAGCAGAATACTGCAGGGGGACTATGGCTACACCTTC. This sequence encodes CASRILQGDYGYTF.

This CDR3 reads CASSLYEGQAYGYTF. In DNA form, the CDR3 reads TGTGCCAGCAGCTTATATGAGGGGCAGGCCTATGGCTACACCTTC. V is TRBV11-2 and J is TRBJ1-2, with D possibly being TRBD1 (5 bases). This CDR3 is 15 amino acids long. CDR1 is SGHAT and CDR2 is FQNNGV in the germline V gene. V was pared by 2 bases and J by 4 bases, with 14 bases between.

A single count supports this clonotype. V gene TRBV11-2 combines with J gene TRBJ2-6; 9 bases are shared with TRBD2. V lost 4 bases to trimming and J lost 2 bases; unmatched junction nucleotides: 15. Germline V CDR1 and CDR2: SGHAT, FQNNGV. CDR3 length: 20 amino acids. The CDR3 here is CASSSVTGTSFFPGANVLTF. CDR3 DNA sequence: TGTGCCAGCAGCTCAGTAACCGGGACTAGCTTTTTTCCTGGGGCCAACGTCCTGACTTTC.

Remarks on this clonotype: Being one base from a much bigger clone, this may be a read error. The chain recombines TRBV10-3 with TRBJ1-2; D is possibly TRBD1 (6 bases). The V gene's germline CDR1 is ENHRY and CDR2 SYGVKD. This CDR3 has 16 amino acids. CDR3 sequence (DNA): TGTGCCACCAGTGAGTCTTTAATTAGGAGATGGGACAACGGTACCTTC. Amino acid sequence: CATSESLIRRWDNGTF.

This clonotype has at least ten counts. The V and J genes are TRBV10-3 and TRBJ1-1; D is undetermined. The CDR3 is 11 amino acids. Germline V gene sequence: CDR1 ENHRY, CDR2 SYGVKD. The V gene lost 4 bases and the J gene lost 7 bases, with 7 bases spanning the gap. The CDR3 reads CAISGLGEAFF. The CDR3 DNA reads as TGTGCCATCAGTGGACTTGGTGAAGCTTTCTTT.

Only a few counts were recorded for this clonotype. The rearrangement uses TRBV20-1 and TRBJ1-1; 8 nucleotides align to TRBD1. Germline V CDR1 and CDR2: DFQATT, SNEGSKA (reference sequence). V shed 3 bases and J 11 bases; nucleotides not matched to a gene: 8. The CDR3 loop spans 12 amino acids. The CDR3 DNA reads TGCAGTGCTAGCGGGACAGGCCTTGGGGCTTTCTTT. Its translation: CSASGTGLGAFF.

This clonotype was found once. The rearrangement uses TRBV29-1 and TRBJ1-6; TRBD1 agrees at 7 bases. Germline CDR1 SQVTM, CDR2 ANQGSEA. V lost 4 bases to trimming and J lost 9 bases; unmatched junction nucleotides: 6. The CDR3 spans 13 residues. Written as DNA, the CDR3 is TGCAGCGTTGTACAGGGGATTGGTTCACCCCTCCACTTT. Protein product: CSVVQGIGSPLHF.

There are a few counts of this clonotype. V gene TRBV20-1 combines with J gene TRBJ1-2, with D possibly being TRBD1 (5 bases). Germline V CDR1 and CDR2: DFQATT, SNEGSKA (reference sequence). Trimming removed 4 bases from V and 3 bases from J, with 9 bases in between. The CDR3 sequence is 12 residues long. The CDR3 region has the DNA TGCAGTGCTACAGGGCAGGACTATGGCTACACCTTC. It codes for CSATGQDYGYTF.

The gene calls are TRBV10-3 and TRBJ2-7; 7 nucleotides align to TRBD2. This CDR3 spans 15 amino acids. The trim removed 7 bases at V and 5 bases at J, leaving 14 bases unmatched. CDR1 and CDR2 from the germline V gene are ENHRY and SYGVKD. The CDR3 DNA follows: TGTGCCATCAAGGACGGGGGGACGTTTCGGAACGAGCAGTACTTC. This translates into CAIKDGGTFRNEQYF.

The chain employs TRBV9 and TRBJ1-3; no clear D gene. CDR1 is SGDLS and CDR2 is YYNGEE in the germline V gene. The CDR3 runs to 16 residues. V was cut by 3 bases and J by 0 bases, with 13 bases left in between. For the CDR3, the DNA is TGTGCCAGCAGCGCCCGACCCCCCGACTCTGGAAACACCATATATTTT. It yields the protein CASSARPPDSGNTIYF. Full variable domain (outside the CDR3, taken from reference TRBV9 and TRBJ1-3): DSGVTQTPKHLITATGQRVTLRCSPRSGDLSVYWYQQSLDQGLQFLIQYYNGEERAKGNILERFSAQQFPDLHSELNLSSLELGDSALYFCASSARPPDSGNTIYFGEGSWLTVV.

In DNA form, the CDR3 reads TGTGCCAGCAGTCCAGACCTCAGGGGGCTGAGCCCTGAAGCTTTCTTT. This gives the protein CASSPDLRGLSPEAFF. The V and J genes are TRBV7-8 and TRBJ1-1; 8 bases agree with TRBD1. V was pared by 6 bases and J by 6 bases, with 15 bases of the junction left unmatched. In germline, CDR1 is SGHVS, CDR2 FQNEAQ. The CDR3 loop spans 16 amino acids.